This section outlines one TCR beta chain sequence together with its context. Its antigen is unidentified. The data belong to a study of shared clonotypes between healthy human individuals. Overall study context: Three men and a couple of women, aged 18 to 49, were donors. Findings and caveats of the study: Owing to a small donor count, the genetic and exposure-history diversity represented was limited.

V was cut by 5 bases and J by 0 bases, with 14 bases left in between. CDR3 size: 15 residues. Germline V CDR1 and CDR2: MNHEY, SMNVEV (reference sequence). Using immunoSEQ multiplex PCR, the repertoire was profiled, and TCRdb retains in-frame clones only, with some absent. The data show about 480,000 clones, with more than 65% seen just once and about an eighth held by the top ten. The origin of this receptor is a woman aged 40-49 years in good health. Some clones in this sample may be carry-over from other donors' samples. Sequencing used PBMCs. The V and J genes are TRBV27 and TRBJ2-7, with D uncertain. Here the CDR3 DNA reads TGTGCCAGCAGTGAAAGAGCGACAAGCTCCTACGAGCAGTACTTC. The encoded protein is CASSERATSSYEQYF.